This T cell receptor (beta chain) was sequenced during a study of graft-versus-host responses after intestinal transplantation. Background on the study: Induction using anti-thymocyte globulin, followed by tacrolimus and steroids for two to three years, was given to all recipients. Whole-study results and caveats: Within the allografts of patients who had graft-donor T cell macrochimerism, graft-versus-host to host-versus-graft clonal ratios were high. An association linked early post-transplant HvG declines with peak circulating GvH clone levels. The marrow of recipients harbored GvH clones, and ileum or blood showed some of them first.

Sequenced by immunoSEQ multiplex PCR; TCRdb stores in-frame clones only, minus some. The sample shows about 98,000 clones, roughly 83% of them seen only once. The ends were cut back, 6 bases at V and 2 bases at J, with 16 bases in the middle. Germline loops: CDR1 MDHEN, CDR2 SYDVKM. The CDR3 contains 15 residues. As regards this clone: What it binds is unknown.

V gene TRBV28 combines with J gene TRBJ1-2; D might be TRBD1 (6 bases). The receptor comes from a human patient who received an intestinal transplant, so some T cells may come from the graft donor. Source: PBMCs, taken 255 days after intestinal transplant. In DNA, the CDR3 is TGTGCCAGCAGCGTTCAGGGGTTTCAAAACTATGGCTACACCTTC. It translates to CASSVQGFQNYGYTF.